This T cell receptor beta chain was retrieved from a study of T cells after posttransplantation cyclophosphamide. Busulfan-fludarabine conditioning, marrow transplant, and cyclophosphamide on days +3 and +4 were administered. Some clones are missing from TCRdb's copy, which holds only in-frame ones; the method was immunoSEQ multiplex PCR. This sample shows 20,000 to 25,000 clones and no singletons; about 1.8% rests with the ten largest. CDR3 length equals 17 residues. Germline CDR1 reads MGHRA; CDR2 reads YSYEKL. V lost 0 bases, J lost 4 bases, and 18 bases lay in between. This clone was seen many times.

The sequences come from PBMCs, collected after allogeneic stem cell transplant with posttransplant cyclophosphamide. This TCR was sampled from a male patient between 18 and 35 years old who received an allogeneic stem cell transplant from a related donor, was CMV-positive, and had no GVHD. Part of the T cells may come from the graft donor. The gene calls are TRBV4-1 and TRBJ2-5, with a tentative D call TRBD2 (6 bases). The DNA for the CDR3 is TGCGCCAGCAGCCAAGATGGCGAGCGGGTGGGGTTAGAGACCCAGTACTTC. Translated: CASSQDGERVGLETQYF.